The clone carrying this TCR beta chain was recorded at least ten times. Its matching antigen is unknown. Primed by a sample-barcoded 5' primer and a J-beta primer mix, a second PCR proceeded for 7 to 11 cycles. Carrying 12 random nucleotides, a template-switch adaptor labeled each individual cDNA molecule. TCRdb used MiXCR to reprocess the 5' RACE reads, holding one entry per CDR3 protein. The table includes some 1.4 million distinct CDR3 sequences, around 39% detected once. Germline loops: CDR1 MNHNS, CDR2 SASEGT. The CDR3 spans 16 residues. V was trimmed by 1 base and J by 5 bases, leaving 17 bases between them. These data come from a study of blood T cells in healthy people across ages. Study findings and constraints: Estimated diversity that came from one million T cells was considered an underestimate.

The V gene is TRBV6-1, the J gene TRBJ1-1; D not certain. This TCR came from a woman aged 18-29 years in good health. Material: blood. CDR3 sequence reads: CASSEDSSVSGTEAFF. CDR3 DNA sequence: TGTGCCAGCAGTGAAGATTCATCCGTGTCTGGGACTGAAGCTTTCTTT.